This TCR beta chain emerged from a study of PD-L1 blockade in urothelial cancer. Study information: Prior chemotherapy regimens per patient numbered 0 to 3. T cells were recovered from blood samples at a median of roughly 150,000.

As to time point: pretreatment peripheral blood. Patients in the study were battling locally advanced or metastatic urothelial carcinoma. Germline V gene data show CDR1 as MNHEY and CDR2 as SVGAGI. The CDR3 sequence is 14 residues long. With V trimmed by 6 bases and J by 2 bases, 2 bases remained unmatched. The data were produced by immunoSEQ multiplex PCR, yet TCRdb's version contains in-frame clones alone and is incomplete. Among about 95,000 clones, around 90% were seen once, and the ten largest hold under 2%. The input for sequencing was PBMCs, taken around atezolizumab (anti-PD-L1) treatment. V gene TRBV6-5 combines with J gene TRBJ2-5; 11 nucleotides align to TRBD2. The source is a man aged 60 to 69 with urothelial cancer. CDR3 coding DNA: TGTGCCAGCAGGCGACTAGCGGGACAAGAGACCCAGTACTTC. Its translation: CASRRLAGQETQYF.